One T cell receptor beta chain is described in this entry. Its antigen is still unknown. The sample originates from a study of cytomegalovirus exposure and HLA in healthy donors. Study background: Clustering assigned 70% to 90% of the approximately 400 genotyped donors to the Caucasian-associated ancestry cluster.

General study points: Across donors, sequencing depth was assumed by presence/absence analyses to be roughly uniform.

Trimming cost V 0 bases and J 6 bases; bases outside gene matches: 5. Germline V lookup: CDR1 SGDLS, CDR2 YYNGEE. The CDR3 contains 15 residues. The PCR ran on 60 Vbeta and 13 Jbeta primers. Some clones are missing from TCRdb's copy, which holds only in-frame ones; the method was immunoSEQ multiplex PCR. The profile shows under 250,000 clones, 80% to 85% of them singletons. This sequence was found in a woman aged 40 to 50 in good health and CMV-seronegative. V usage is TRBV9 and J usage is TRBJ2-1; TRBD1 matches 8 bases. Sample: PBMCs. The CDR3 sequence: CASSVGDRRVNEQFF. In DNA, the CDR3 is TGTGCCAGCAGCGTAGGGGACAGGAGGGTCAATGAGCAGTTCTTC. Full variable domain (remainder filled in from reference TRBV9 and TRBJ2-1): DSGVTQTPKHLITATGQRVTLRCSPRSGDLSVYWYQQSLDQGLQFLIQYYNGEERAKGNILERFSAQQFPDLHSELNLSSLELGDSALYFCASSVGDRRVNEQFFGPGTRLTVL.